A selection of T cell receptor beta chains follows, all from one sample in a study of blood T cells in healthy people across ages. TCRdb ran MiXCR on the 5' RACE reads and lists one entry per CDR3 protein. The sample has hundreds of thousands of distinct CDR3 sequences; roughly 20% are singletons. Sequencing was done on a sample of blood. The receptors derive from a man in his 70s in good health. The CDR3 runs from the conserved cysteine through the conserved F or W. The D gene is left open where the match is weak. Only some rows state a clone size, as once, few, many or a class for expanded clones.

J gene,clone size,V gene,D gene,CDR3 DNA,CDR3 protein
TRBJ2-1,-,TRBV27,TRBD2,TGTGCCAGCAGTTTAATTGGACTAGCGGGAGCAATTAGGAATGAGCAGTTCTTC,CASSLIGLAGAIRNEQFF
TRBJ2-1,few,TRBV2,-,TGTGCCAGCAGTGTGGGGCTGTCTAATGGTGAGCAGTTCTTC,CASSVGLSNGEQFF
TRBJ1-6,few,TRBV6-5,TRBD1,TGTGCCAGCAGCCAGGACAGGGCGGATTCACCCCTCCACTTT,CASSQDRADSPLHF
TRBJ2-7,-,TRBV25-1,-,TGTGCCAGCAGTGCTCCGACGGGAAGGGACTACGAGCAGTACTTC,CASSAPTGRDYEQYF
TRBJ1-2,few,TRBV21-1,-,TGTGCCAGCAGCTTCCCACGGGACAGGGTAAACTATGGCTACACCTTC,CASSFPRDRVNYGYTF
TRBJ1-2,-,TRBV27,TRBD1,TGTGCCAGCAGTTTATCGACAGGGACCTATGGCTACACCTTC,CASSLSTGTYGYTF
TRBJ2-1,-,TRBV24-1,TRBD1,TGTGCCACCAGTGGGGGACAGGGTTTCAATGAGCAGTTCTTC,CATSGGQGFNEQFF
TRBJ2-6,-,TRBV2,-,TGTGCCAGCAGTGCTCGGTCTCTGACGGCCAACGTCCTGACTTTC,CASSARSLTANVLTF
TRBJ2-4,few,TRBV15,-,TGTGCCGCCAGCAGGGTGGTCGTCATTCAGTACTTC,CAASRVVVIQYF
TRBJ1-6,-,TRBV2,-,TGTGCCAGGTCTTCCGGGAGCAGCTATAATTCACCCCTCCACTTT,CARSSGSSYNSPLHF
TRBJ2-5,-,TRBV27,TRBD2,TGTGCCAGCAGTTCCCACGGGACTAGCGGGACGGAGACCCAGTACTTC,CASSSHGTSGTETQYF
TRBJ2-3,-,TRBV6-2/TRBV6-3,TRBD2,TGTGCCAGCAGTTACAATCGACTAGCGGGAGTTACAGATACGCAGTATTTT,CASSYNRLAGVTDTQYF
TRBJ2-7,few,TRBV6-2/TRBV6-3,TRBD1,TGCGCCAGCAGTCTGCCAAGACAGGGGTCCTACGAGCAGTACTTC,CASSLPRQGSYEQYF
TRBJ1-4,-,TRBV5-1,-,TGCGCCAGCACGCCGGGGTTGACTAATGAAAAACTGTTTTTT,CASTPGLTNEKLFF
TRBJ2-1,few,TRBV10-3,TRBD2,TGTGCCATCTCAGCGGGAGGTGACAATGGGCAGTTCTTC,CAISAGGDNGQFF
TRBJ1-1,few,TRBV10-3,-,TGTGCCATCAGAGCGAAACAGGGCACTGAAGCTTTCTTT,CAIRAKQGTEAFF
TRBJ2-1,-,TRBV11-3,-,TGTGCCAGCAGCTTTGGCTGGGACGGGGACAATGAGCAGTTCTTC,CASSFGWDGDNEQFF
TRBJ2-5,once,TRBV9,-,TGTGCCAGCAGCGTAGCAGGGGAGCAGACCCAGTACTTC,CASSVAGEQTQYF
TRBJ2-2,few,TRBV12-3/TRBV12-4,TRBD2,TGTGCCAGCAGAGTTAGCGGGAGTTTGAACACCGGGGAGCTGTTTTTT,CASRVSGSLNTGELFF
TRBJ1-4,-,TRBV7-2,-,TGTGCCAGCAGCGCAAGCGGACGGGAAGAAAAACTGTTTTTT,CASSASGREEKLFF
TRBJ2-2,-,TRBV3-1,-,TGTGCCAGCAGCAGACGGGGAATCGCGAACACCGGGGAGCTGTTTTTT,CASSRRGIANTGELFF
TRBJ1-1,-,TRBV12-3/TRBV12-4,-,TGTGCCAGCAGTTTAGGCCCCCAGGGAGCTTTCTTT,CASSLGPQGAFF
TRBJ2-3,-,TRBV27,TRBD2,TGTGCCAGCAGTTTGCTCGACGTGAGGGAGGGAACAGATACGCAGTATTTT,CASSLLDVREGTDTQYF
TRBJ2-5,few,TRBV5-1,-,TGCGCCAGCAGCTTTTTGTGGGGACAAATACAAGAGACCCAGTACTTC,CASSFLWGQIQETQYF
TRBJ2-1,once,TRBV24-1,-,TGTGTCACCAGTGATTTGAGGGCAGGTGATTTCGATGAGCAGTTCTTC,CVTSDLRAGDFDEQFF
TRBJ2-5,many,TRBV13,TRBD2,TGTGCCAGCAGCTTAGTGGGACTAGCGGGAGATGGAGAGACCCAGTACTTC,CASSLVGLAGDGETQYF
TRBJ2-7,-,TRBV27,TRBD2,TGTGCCAGCAGTTCCCAACTAGCGGGAAGCTACGAGCAGTACTTC,CASSSQLAGSYEQYF
TRBJ2-5,-,TRBV4-1,-,TGCGCCAGCAGCCATCCTATGGACCCAGGGACCCAAGAGACCCAGTACTTC,CASSHPMDPGTQETQYF
TRBJ2-3,-,TRBV11-2,TRBD2,TGTGCCAGCAGCCTCACAGGTAGCGGGAGAACAGATACGCAGTATTTT,CASSLTGSGRTDTQYF